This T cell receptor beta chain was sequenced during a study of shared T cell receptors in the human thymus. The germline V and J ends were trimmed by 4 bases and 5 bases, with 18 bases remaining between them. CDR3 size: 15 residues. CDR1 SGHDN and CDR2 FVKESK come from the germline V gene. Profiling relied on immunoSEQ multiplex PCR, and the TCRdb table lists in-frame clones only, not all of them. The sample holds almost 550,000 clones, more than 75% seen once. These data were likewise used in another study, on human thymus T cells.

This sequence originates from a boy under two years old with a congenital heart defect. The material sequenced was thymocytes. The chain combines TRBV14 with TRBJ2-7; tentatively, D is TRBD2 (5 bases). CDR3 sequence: CASSPSSPKGNEQYF. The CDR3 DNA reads TGTGCCAGCAGCCCTTCTAGCCCTAAAGGGAACGAGCAGTACTTC. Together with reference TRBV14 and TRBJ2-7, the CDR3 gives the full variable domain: EAGVTQFPSHSVIEKGQTVTLRCDPISGHDNLYWYRRVMGKEIKFLLHFVKESKQDESGMPNNRFLAERTGGTYSTLKVQPAELEDSGVYFCASSPSSPKGNEQYFGPGTRLTVT.